Below, 10 T cell receptor beta chains from the same sample are listed, as sequenced in a study of CD8 T cells in ankylosing spondylitis. In TCRdb, the 5' RACE reads were re-called with MiXCR into one record per CDR3 protein. The sample contains around 340,000 distinct CDR3 sequences, about 15% of which appear only once. Input material: blood, either unsorted or a sorted T cell fraction (not recorded which). These receptors came from a male donor with ankylosing spondylitis or in good health (not recorded which).

This sequence joins TRBV30 and TRBJ2-7, with no clear D. Germline V CDR1 and CDR2: GTSNPN, SVGIG (reference sequence). The length of the CDR3 is 14 residues. V lost 0 bases and J 6 bases, leaving 15 bases between the germline ends. Written as DNA, the CDR3 is TGTGCCTGGAGTGTACGGGTGGGTGGTGTCGAGCAGTACTTC. Its translation: CAWSVRVGGVEQYF.

This clonotype was seen more than once but under ten times. V usage is TRBV5-1 and J usage is TRBJ1-5; TRBD1 might be the D (5 bases). V was clipped by 2 bases and J by 1 base, with 10 bases between them. CDR1 and CDR2 (germline): SGHRS, YFSETQ. The CDR3 length is 15 residues. The CDR3 spells CASSFDSGSNQPQHF. Here the CDR3 DNA reads TGCGCCAGCAGCTTCGACAGTGGGAGCAATCAGCCCCAGCATTTT.

The CDR3 region is CASSPQTGGHAEQYF. The CDR3 region has the DNA TGTGCCAGCTCACCCCAGACAGGGGGTCATGCCGAGCAGTACTTC. The chain combines TRBV18 with TRBJ2-7; 9 bases align to TRBD1. The CDR3 runs to 15 residues. J was trimmed by 6 bases and V by 3 bases; bases with no gene match: 9. CDR1 is KGHSH and CDR2 is LQKENI in the germline V gene.

This clonotype was observed at least ten times. V usage is TRBV11-2 and J usage is TRBJ2-1; 9 bases are shared with TRBD2. V trimming: 5 bases; J trimming: 3 bases; junction bases outside the gene matches: 14. This CDR3 spans 18 amino acids. CDR1 SGHAT and CDR2 FQNNGV come from the germline V gene. The CDR3 DNA reads as TGTGCCAGCAGCGTAAGGGGGTCTAGCGGGACTCTCTACAATGAGCAGTTCTTC. Translation: CASSVRGSSGTLYNEQFF.

The chain uses TRBV5-6 and TRBJ1-2; D unresolved. The germline V and J ends were trimmed by 4 bases and 0 bases, with 10 bases remaining between them. Germline values: CDR1 SGHDT, CDR2 YYEEEE. CDR3 length: 14 amino acids. For the CDR3, the DNA is TGTGCCAGCAGCCCGGGCCGATCTAACTATGGCTACACCTTC. Encoded protein: CASSPGRSNYGYTF.

This clonotype has only a few counts. The rearrangement joins TRBV7-9 to TRBJ2-3, with TRBD1 matching 7 bases. The CDR3 contains 15 residues. After removal of 5 bases from V and 4 bases from J, the junction contained 9 bases not matched to a gene. In germline, CDR1 is SEHNR, CDR2 FQNEAQ (reference sequence). The CDR3 protein is CASSVGEGASDTQYF. The CDR3 DNA reads as TGTGCCAGCAGCGTTGGAGAGGGGGCCTCAGATACGCAGTATTTT. The variable domain in full, with the rest retrieved from reference TRBV7-9 and TRBJ2-3, is DTGVSQNPRHKITKRGQNVTFRCDPISEHNRLYWYRQTLGQGPEFLTYFQNEAQLEKSRLLSDRFSAERPKGSFSTLEIQRTEQGDSAMYLCASSVGEGASDTQYFGPGTRLTVL.

This clonotype was observed at least ten times. This chain joins TRBV7-8 and TRBJ1-3; D is possibly TRBD1 (6 bases). CDR3 length: 13 residues. Germline CDR1 reads SGHVS; CDR2 reads FQNEAQ. V was clipped by 5 bases and J by 4 bases, with 9 bases between them. The CDR3 loop reads CASSHGQGNTIYF. The DNA of the CDR3 is TGTGCCAGCAGCCACGGACAGGGAAACACCATATATTTT. The full variable domain, in which reference TRBV7-8 and TRBJ1-3 provide the parts outside the CDR3, is GAGVSQSPRYKVAKRGQDVALRCDPISGHVSLFWYQQALGQGPEFLTYFQNEAQLDKSGLPSDRFFAERPEGSVSTLKIQRTQQEDSAVYLCASSHGQGNTIYFGEGSWLTVV.

This sequence joins TRBV29-1 and TRBJ2-5; the D is unclear. Trimming took off 4 bases at V and 3 bases at J, with 3 bases between the two ends. CDR3 length equals 10 residues. The germline V gene has CDR1 SQVTM and CDR2 ANQGSEA. The CDR3 bases are TGCAGCGTTGCTGAAGAGACCCAGTACTTC. Translation: CSVAEETQYF.

Ten or more counts support this clonotype. The J gene is TRBJ1-1, the V gene TRBV15; D ambiguous. CDR1 and CDR2 (germline): LNHNV, YYDKDF (reference sequence). V lost 1 base and J lost 10, with 10 bases in between. The CDR3 loop spans 12 amino acids. CDR3 in DNA: TGTGCCACCAGCAGAGTACCACCGGTAGCTTTCTTT. It is translated as CATSRVPPVAFF.

In its sample, this clonotype was seen a few times. The V and J genes are TRBV7-9 and TRBJ1-1; D not certain. Germline V CDR1 and CDR2: SEHNR, FQNEAQ (reference sequence). Trimming pared 6 bases from V and 1 base from J, leaving 9 bases between. This CDR3 comprises 13 residues. This CDR3 reads CASSWEENTEAFF. CDR3 nucleotides: TGTGCCAGCAGTTGGGAGGAGAACACTGAAGCTTTCTTT.